The present T cell receptor beta chain was sequenced within a study of OX40 agonist ivuxolimab in advanced cancers. Whole-study context: With a range of roughly 20 to 85, age averaged about 58 years, and about 82% were male. Findings and caveats of the study: In the 0.1 to 3.0 mg/kg range, CD4+ and CD8+ blood T cells had expanded clonally by week 6. Fewer expanded clones were found on average in CD4+ than in CD8+ T cells.

The table came from immunoSEQ multiplex PCR; TCRdb's copy has only in-frame clones and leaves some out. Of fewer than 40,000 clones in the sample, roughly 90% were seen once. V lost 4 bases and J 3 bases, leaving 10 bases between the germline ends. This CDR3 is built from 13 residues. CDR1 and CDR2 from the germline V gene are MNHNS and SASEGT. Anyone with autoimmune disease history or systemic immunosuppression was excluded. This clone showed up just once. Its antigen is not known. The origin of this receptor is an adult with an advanced solid tumor such as melanoma, head and neck, liver or kidney cancer. The gene calls are TRBV6-1 and TRBJ2-7; D ambiguous. This specimen was CD4+ or CD8+ T cells sorted from blood, taken in a trial of the OX40 agonist ivuxolimab. The CDR3 DNA reads TGTGCCAGCAGTGCGACTTCACTCTACGAGCAGTACTTC. Protein: CASSATSLYEQYF.